This T cell receptor (beta chain) was sequenced in a study of PD-L1 blockade in urothelial cancer. Study in general: The patients first took atezolizumab in 2014, receiving 1,200 mg intravenously every 3 weeks. As for prior chemotherapy regimens, patients had received 0 to 3.

The CDR3 has 13 amino acids. V lost 5 bases and J lost 3, with 11 bases in between. Looked up from germline, CDR1 is SGHNT and CDR2 is YENEEA. Time point of the sample: peripheral blood 6 weeks after treatment start. Method: immunoSEQ multiplex PCR; TCRdb's copy keeps in-frame clones and lacks some. The data contain nearly 50,000 clones, around 80% of them singletons. The specimen comprised PBMCs, sampled around atezolizumab (anti-PD-L1) treatment. The chain joins TRBV11-3 to TRBJ2-7, with no clear D. This sequence was found in a man aged 65 to 79 with urothelial cancer. In DNA form, the CDR3 reads TGTGCCAGCAGCAAAAACCACGGCTACGAGCAGTACTTC. Translation: CASSKNHGYEQYF. The entire variable domain, with the rest obtained from reference TRBV11-3 and TRBJ2-7, is as follows: EAGVVQSPRYKIIEKKQPVAFWCNPISGHNTLYWYLQNLGQGPELLIRYENEEAVDDSQLPKDRFSAERLKGVDSTLKIQPAELGDSAVYLCASSKNHGYEQYFGPGTRLTVT.